This T cell receptor (beta chain) was recovered during a study of identical twins. Study outcomes and limitations: Twin pairs had excess sharing that was weaker in beta out-of-frame sequences. Clonotypes of the beta chain that were abundant in cord blood carried fewer insertions (memory repertoires showed none). Cross-sectional statistical analysis, not tracking of the same donors, underpinned the conclusions.

All donors comprised healthy Caucasians. TCRdb itself ran the 5' RACE reads through MiXCR, one entry per CDR3 protein. The repertoire holds more than 400,000 distinct CDR3 sequences, with 13% to 15% as singletons. V was shortened by 6 bases and J by 0 bases, with 10 bases between the two germline ends. Per the germline V gene, CDR1 is MNHNS and CDR2 is SASEGT. The CDR3 has 14 amino acids. This clonotype has a handful of counts. Antigen specificity is unknown. These data were likewise used in another study, on yellow fever vaccine responses in identical twins.

The sample taken for sequencing was CD4+ T cells sorted from blood. The genes are TRBV6-1 and TRBJ2-3; the D is unclear. The receptor's source is a woman younger than 35 in good health. CDR3 bases: TGTGCCAGCAGCTCTCTCGCCAGCACAGATACGCAGTATTTT. This codes for CASSSLASTDTQYF.